A single sample gave rise to the 13 T cell receptor beta chains below, sequenced in a study of identical twins. One entry per CDR3 protein, called by TCRdb with MiXCR from the 5' RACE reads. The table shows 400,000 to 550,000 distinct CDR3 sequences, with about 13% occurring only once. This sample was also put to use in a study of yellow fever vaccine responses in identical twins.

The sequencing input was CD4+ T cells sorted from blood. The receptors derive from a young woman in good health.

This clonotype was seen only a few times. The V and J genes are TRBV20-1 and TRBJ1-2; 9 nucleotides agree with TRBD1. Trimming removed 1 base from V and 6 bases from J; junction bases left unmatched: 3. This CDR3 is 13 amino acids long. Looked up from germline, CDR1 is DFQATT and CDR2 is SNEGSKA (reference sequence). The CDR3 protein is CSARGDRENGYTF. The DNA of the CDR3 is TGCAGTGCTAGAGGGGACAGGGAGAATGGCTACACCTTC.

CDR3 nucleotides: TGTGCCAGCAGTTACTCGGGGACAGGAGAGTTCGAGACCCAGTACTTC. Encoded protein: CASSYSGTGEFETQYF. This chain links TRBV6-5 with TRBJ2-5; 8 nucleotides match TRBD1. The germline gives CDR1 MNHEY, CDR2 SVGAGI. The CDR3 spans 16 residues. Losses at the gene ends were 0 bases for V and 5 bases for J; bases not matched to a gene: 8.

This clonotype was recorded a few times. The genes are TRBV5-1 and TRBJ2-6; a possible D gene is TRBD1 (5 bases). V was cut by 1 base and J by 0 bases, with 14 bases left in between. Germline V gives CDR1 SGHRS, CDR2 YFSETQ. The CDR3 covers 18 residues. CDR3 protein: CASSLKQGSTSGANVLTF. Here the CDR3 DNA reads TGCGCCAGCAGCTTGAAGCAGGGCTCCACCTCTGGGGCCAACGTCCTGACTTTC.

This clonotype was seen at least ten times. The chain couples TRBV28 to TRBJ2-3, with D possibly called TRBD1 or TRBD2 (5 bases each). Germline V gives CDR1 MDHEN, CDR2 SYDVKM. The CDR3 is 13 residues long. V was cut by 1 base and J by 10 bases, with 12 bases left in between. CDR3 in DNA: TGTGCCAGCAGTTTATCGGGACCGCGTTCGCAGTATTTT. This codes for CASSLSGPRSQYF. The full variable domain, completed using reference TRBV28 and TRBJ2-3, is DVKVTQSSRYLVKRTGEKVFLECVQDMDHENMFWYRQDPGLGLRLIYFSYDVKMKEKGDIPEGYSVSREKKERFSLILESASTNQTSMYLCASSLSGPRSQYFGPGTRLTVL.

The chain joins TRBV7-2 to TRBJ2-2; tentative D call: TRBD2 (7 bases). The CDR3 has 16 amino acids. Germline V lookup: CDR1 SGHTA, CDR2 FQGNSA. The ends were cut back, 7 bases at V and 3 bases at J, with 18 bases in the middle. The CDR3 nucleotides read TGTGCCAGCACCTCAAGGGGGGGACCATACACCGGGGAGCTGTTTTTT. Protein sequence: CASTSRGGPYTGELFF.

This clonotype was picked up a small number of times. This sequence joins TRBV27 and TRBJ2-7, with 7 bases lining up with TRBD1. With 6 bases clipped from V and 3 bases from J, the junction kept 5 bases outside the gene matches. The CDR3 is 13 amino acids. CDR1 and CDR2 (germline): MNHEY, SMNVEV (reference sequence). The CDR3 sequence is CASRQSGGYEQYF. CDR3 nucleotides: TGTGCCAGCAGGCAATCAGGGGGCTACGAGCAGTACTTC.

This clonotype was found many times. The chain couples TRBV5-1 to TRBJ2-7; 12 bases align to TRBD2. Germline CDR1 reads SGHRS; CDR2 reads YFSETQ. The V gene end was trimmed by 3 bases and the J gene end by 3 bases; junction bases not matched to a gene: 1. This CDR3 is 14 amino acids long. The CDR3 protein is CASSWTSGIYEQYF. DNA for the CDR3: TGCGCCAGCAGCTGGACTAGCGGGATCTACGAGCAGTACTTC.

The chain employs TRBV10-3 and TRBJ2-7, with 7 positions matching TRBD2. Germline values: CDR1 ENHRY, CDR2 SYGVKD. The CDR3 is 14 residues long. J lost 7 bases, V lost 6 bases, and 12 bases had no gene match. The CDR3, as DNA: TGTGCCATCAGAGGGCGGGAGACGGTGGTTGAGCAGTACTTC. Translation: CAIRGRETVVEQYF.

This chain joins TRBV7-9 and TRBJ2-1; D is unclear. The CDR3 covers 14 residues. Germline V gene lookup returns CDR1 SEHNR and CDR2 FQNEAQ (reference sequence). With 5 bases removed from V and 6 bases from J, the gap between germline ends came to 14 bases. CDR3 loop: CASSKKGPSNEQFF. CDR3 sequence (DNA): TGTGCCAGCAGCAAAAAGGGTCCTAGCAATGAGCAGTTCTTC.

This clonotype was seen only a few times. The chain joins TRBV20-1 to TRBJ2-2, with a possible D match to TRBD2 (6 bases). V was clipped by 0 bases and J by 7 bases, with 18 bases between them. The CDR3 contains 16 residues. Germline CDR1 DFQATT, CDR2 SNEGSKA (reference sequence). The CDR3 DNA reads as TGCAGTGCTAGAGATCGGCCCTCGCGGGGTAGCGGGGAGCTGTTTTTT. Protein: CSARDRPSRGSGELFF.

This clonotype was counted at least ten times. The chain has TRBV7-9 and TRBJ1-1, with TRBD1 matching over 7 bases. This CDR3 has 15 amino acids. J lost 1 base, V lost 7 bases, and 9 bases had no gene match. Germline CDR1 and CDR2: SEHNR and FQNEAQ (reference sequence). CDR3 DNA sequence: TGTGCCAGCACCCTTACAGGGGCGGGGAACACTGAAGCTTTCTTT. Translated: CASTLTGAGNTEAFF.

The chain recombines TRBV4-3 with TRBJ2-3; maybe TRBD2 (5 bases). This CDR3 has 15 amino acids. The germline V and J ends were trimmed by 0 bases and 0 bases, with 7 bases remaining between them. The germline gives CDR1 LGHNA, CDR2 YSLEER. The DNA for the CDR3 is TGCGCCAGCAGCCAAGAATGGACTAGCACAGATACGCAGTATTTT. Its protein is CASSQEWTSTDTQYF.

This clonotype has only a few counts. The chain has TRBV12-3 or TRBV12-4 and TRBJ2-6; D unclear. CDR3 size: 14 residues. V was clipped by 5 bases and J by 0 bases, with 5 bases between them. CDR3 amino acids: CASSTSSGANVLTF. CDR3 in DNA: TGTGCCAGCAGTACCAGCTCTGGGGCCAACGTCCTGACTTTC.